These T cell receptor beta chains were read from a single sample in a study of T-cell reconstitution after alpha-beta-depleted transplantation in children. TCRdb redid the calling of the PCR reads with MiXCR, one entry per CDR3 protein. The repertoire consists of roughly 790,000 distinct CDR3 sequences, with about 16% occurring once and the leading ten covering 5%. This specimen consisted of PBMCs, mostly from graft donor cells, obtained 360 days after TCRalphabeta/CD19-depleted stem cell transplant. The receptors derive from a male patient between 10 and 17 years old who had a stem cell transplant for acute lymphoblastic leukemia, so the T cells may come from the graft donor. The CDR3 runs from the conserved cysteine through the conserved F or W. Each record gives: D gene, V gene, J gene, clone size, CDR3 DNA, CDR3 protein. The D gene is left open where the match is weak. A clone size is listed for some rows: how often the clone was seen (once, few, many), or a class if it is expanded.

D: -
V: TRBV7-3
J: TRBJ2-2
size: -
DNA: TGTGCCAGCAGCTTAAAGGCGCGGACCGGGGAGCTGTTTTTT
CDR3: CASSLKARTGELFF

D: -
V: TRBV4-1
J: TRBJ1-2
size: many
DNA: TGCGCCAGCAGCCAAGTGCCTCCGGGGCGCCACAACTATGGCTACACCTTC
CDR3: CASSQVPPGRHNYGYTF

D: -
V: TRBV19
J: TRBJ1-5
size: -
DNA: TGTGCCAGTAGTATTGGTGAGCCCCAGCATTTT
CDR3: CASSIGEPQHF

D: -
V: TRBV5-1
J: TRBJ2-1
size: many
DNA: TGCGCCAGCAGCTTCTTCGCAGGGAATGAGCAGTTCTTC
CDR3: CASSFFAGNEQFF

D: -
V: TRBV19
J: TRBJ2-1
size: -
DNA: TGTGCCAGTACCCCGACAGGACCTCACAATGAGCAGTTCTTC
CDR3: CASTPTGPHNEQFF

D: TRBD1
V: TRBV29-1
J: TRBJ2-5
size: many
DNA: TGCAGCGGGACAGGGTGGGGGCCAGAGACCCAGTACTTC
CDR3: CSGTGWGPETQYF

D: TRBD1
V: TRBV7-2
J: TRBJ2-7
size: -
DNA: TGTGCCAGCAGCCACCAGGGGGCGGGCTACGAGCAGTACTTC
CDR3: CASSHQGAGYEQYF

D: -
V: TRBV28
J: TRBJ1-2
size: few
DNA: TGTGCCAGCAGTTTAACAGCCTTTTATGGCTACACCTTC
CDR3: CASSLTAFYGYTF

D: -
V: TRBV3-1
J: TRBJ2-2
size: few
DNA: TGTGCCAGCAGCCGGGGAGTGGGTACCGGGGAGCTGTTTTTT
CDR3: CASSRGVGTGELFF

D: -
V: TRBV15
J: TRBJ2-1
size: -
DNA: TGTGCCACCAGCTTCGGACCTACGGGTGAGCAGTTCTTC
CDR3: CATSFGPTGEQFF

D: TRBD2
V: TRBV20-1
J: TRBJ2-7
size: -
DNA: TGCAGTGCTAGAGACCCCCTGAGGCTAGCGGGTGACTCCTACGAGCAGTACTTC
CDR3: CSARDPLRLAGDSYEQYF

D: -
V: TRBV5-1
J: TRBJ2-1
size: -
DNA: TGCGCCAGCAGAGGGACGGACAATGAGCAGTTCTTC
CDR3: CASRGTDNEQFF

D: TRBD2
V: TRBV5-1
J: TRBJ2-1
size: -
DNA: TGCGCCAGCAGCTTTCGCAGCGGGAGGGCCCGGACGGACAATGAGCAGTTCTTC
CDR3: CASSFRSGRARTDNEQFF

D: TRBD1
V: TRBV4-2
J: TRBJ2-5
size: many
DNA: TGTGCCAGCCCCACCCGGGACAGCCAAGAGACCCAGTACTTC
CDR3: CASPTRDSQETQYF

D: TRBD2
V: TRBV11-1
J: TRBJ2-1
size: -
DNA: TGTGCCAGCAGCTTAGGCTTACTAGCGGGAGGCAATGAGCAGTTCTTC
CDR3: CASSLGLLAGGNEQFF

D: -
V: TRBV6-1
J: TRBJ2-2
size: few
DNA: TGTGCCAGCAGTGCTCCGGGACTCTTTATTAACACCGGGGAGCTGTTTTTT
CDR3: CASSAPGLFINTGELFF

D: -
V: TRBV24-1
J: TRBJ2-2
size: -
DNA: TGTGCCACCAGTGATGCTCCGGGACAAAACACCGGGGAGCTGTTTTTT
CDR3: CATSDAPGQNTGELFF

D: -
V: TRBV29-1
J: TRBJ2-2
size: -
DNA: TGCAGCGTTGTATGGGGTGTCGGCACCGGGGAGCTGTTTTTT
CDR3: CSVVWGVGTGELFF

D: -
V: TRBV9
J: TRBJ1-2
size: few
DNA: TGTGCCAGCAGCTCCCCGGGTTGGGGAAGGGATGACTACGGCTACACCTTC
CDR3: CASSSPGWGRDDYGYTF

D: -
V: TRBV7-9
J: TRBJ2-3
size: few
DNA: TGTGCCAGCAGCTTAGCCGTTGGGAGCACAGATACGCAGTATTTT
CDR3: CASSLAVGSTDTQYF

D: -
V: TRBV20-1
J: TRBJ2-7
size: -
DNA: TGCAGTGCTAGATCGGTTGGAAAAGCCTACGAGCAGTACTTC
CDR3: CSARSVGKAYEQYF

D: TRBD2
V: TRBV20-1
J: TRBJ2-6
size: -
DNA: TGCAGTGCTAGACAAAGCCTAGGACTAGCGGGTACTGGGGCCAACGTCCTGACTTTC
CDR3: CSARQSLGLAGTGANVLTF

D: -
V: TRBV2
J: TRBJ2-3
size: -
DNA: TGTGCCAGCAGTGAAGGGGCAACAACAGATACGCAGTATTTT
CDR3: CASSEGATTDTQYF

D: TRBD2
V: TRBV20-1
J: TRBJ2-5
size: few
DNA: TGCAGTGCTGCCACTAGCGGGAGGGGGACCCAGTACTTC
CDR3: CSAATSGRGTQYF

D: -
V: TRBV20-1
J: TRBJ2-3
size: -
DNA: TGCAGTGCTCTGTCCCTGGGTACAGATACGCAGTATTTT
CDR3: CSALSLGTDTQYF

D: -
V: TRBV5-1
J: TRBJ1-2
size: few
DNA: TGCGCCAGCAGCGGCTATTCGGATAGAGGCCCCGACTATGGCTACACCTTC
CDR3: CASSGYSDRGPDYGYTF

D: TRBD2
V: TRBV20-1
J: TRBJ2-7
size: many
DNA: TGCAGTGCCATTAGCGGGACATACGAGCAGTACTTC
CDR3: CSAISGTYEQYF

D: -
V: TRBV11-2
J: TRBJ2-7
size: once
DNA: TGTGCCAGCAGCCTCCCGGAGCGGTTAACCTACGAGCAGTACTTC
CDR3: CASSLPERLTYEQYF

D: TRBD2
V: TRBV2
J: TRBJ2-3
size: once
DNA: TGTGCCAGCGGGCGGACTAGTGTAGCCACAGATACGCAGTATTTT
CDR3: CASGRTSVATDTQYF

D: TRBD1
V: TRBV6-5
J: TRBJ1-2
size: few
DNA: TGTGCCAGCCGGGACAGAAGTTATGGCTACACCTTC
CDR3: CASRDRSYGYTF

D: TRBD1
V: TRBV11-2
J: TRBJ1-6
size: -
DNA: TGTGCCAGCAGACACCCAGGGGGCATGGGTAATTCACCCCTCCACTTT
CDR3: CASRHPGGMGNSPLHF

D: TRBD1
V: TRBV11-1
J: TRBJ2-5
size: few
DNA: TGTGCCAGCAGTTATACGACCGGGACAGGGGTAGAGACCCAGTACTTC
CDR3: CASSYTTGTGVETQYF

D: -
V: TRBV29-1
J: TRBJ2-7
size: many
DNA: TGCAGCGTTAGTTTACAGCGGCCCTACGAGCAGTACTTC
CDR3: CSVSLQRPYEQYF

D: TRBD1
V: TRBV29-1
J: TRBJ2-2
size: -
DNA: TGCAGCGCGAGACAGGGGCCCGGGGAGCTGTTTTTT
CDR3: CSARQGPGELFF

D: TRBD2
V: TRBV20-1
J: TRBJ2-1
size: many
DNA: TGCAGTGTTAGCGGGGAGAATGAGCAGTTCTTC
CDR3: CSVSGENEQFF

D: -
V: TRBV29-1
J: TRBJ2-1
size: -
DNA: TGCAGCGTTGAAGGGGCCAAACTCCTTTACAATGAGCAGTTCTTC
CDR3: CSVEGAKLLYNEQFF

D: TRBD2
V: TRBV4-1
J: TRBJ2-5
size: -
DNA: TGCGCCAGCAGCCAAGAGAGGCGGGAGGGAGAGACCCAGTACTTC
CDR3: CASSQERREGETQYF

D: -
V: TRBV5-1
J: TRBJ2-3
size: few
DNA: TGCGCCAGCAGCTTAACAGCTCCTAGTGGGCCAGATACGCAGTATTTT
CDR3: CASSLTAPSGPDTQYF

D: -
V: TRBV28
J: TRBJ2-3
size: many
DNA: TGTGCCAGCAGTTTGCGGGGGCCAGATACGCAGTATTTT
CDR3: CASSLRGPDTQYF

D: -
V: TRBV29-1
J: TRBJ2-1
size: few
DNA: TGCAGCGTGGCCGGTGGACTAAATGAGCAGTTCTTC
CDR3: CSVAGGLNEQFF

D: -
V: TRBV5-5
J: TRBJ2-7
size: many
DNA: TGTGCCAGCACCCCGATCGAGGGGTTCGAGCAGTACTTC
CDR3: CASTPIEGFEQYF

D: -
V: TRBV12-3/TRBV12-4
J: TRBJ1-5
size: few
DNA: TGTGCCAGCTGTCCGGGCATGGAACCCCAGCATTTT
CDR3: CASCPGMEPQHF

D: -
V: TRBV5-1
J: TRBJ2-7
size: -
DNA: TGCGCCAGCAGCTTGAACGGGGGGCCAACCTACGAGCAGTACTTC
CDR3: CASSLNGGPTYEQYF

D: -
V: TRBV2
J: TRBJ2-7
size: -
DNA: TGTGCCAGCGGGCTAGTGAGGGGATACGAGCAGTACTTC
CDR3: CASGLVRGYEQYF

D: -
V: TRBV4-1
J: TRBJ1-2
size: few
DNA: TGCGCCAGCAGCATCCGCGGGACTGTTTATGGCTACACCTTC
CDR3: CASSIRGTVYGYTF

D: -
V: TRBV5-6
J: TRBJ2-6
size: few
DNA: TGTGCCAGCAGCCCGGACATCTCCGGGGCCAACGTCCTGACTTTC
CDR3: CASSPDISGANVLTF

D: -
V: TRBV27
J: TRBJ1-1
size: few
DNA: TGTGCCAGCAGGGTGGCCACTGAAGCTTTCTTT
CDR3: CASRVATEAFF

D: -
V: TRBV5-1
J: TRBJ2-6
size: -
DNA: TGCGCCAGCAGCTTGGATGGGCCTGGGGCCAACGTCCTGACTTTC
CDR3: CASSLDGPGANVLTF

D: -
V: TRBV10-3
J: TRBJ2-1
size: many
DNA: TGTGCCATCAAGCCAAACGGAGGGGTTATGGAGAATGAGCAGTTCTTC
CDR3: CAIKPNGGVMENEQFF

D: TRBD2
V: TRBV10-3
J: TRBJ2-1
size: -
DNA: TGTGCCATCAGCGCGGGGGGACTATGGGCCAATGAGCAGTTCTTC
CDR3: CAISAGGLWANEQFF

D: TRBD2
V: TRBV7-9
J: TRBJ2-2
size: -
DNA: TGTGCCAGCAGCAGGGGACTAGCGGGAGTAGAGGCCGGGGAGCTGTTTTTT
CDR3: CASSRGLAGVEAGELFF

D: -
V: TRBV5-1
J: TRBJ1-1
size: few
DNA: TGCGCCAGCAGCTTGGTTGGGGGCGGTGTGGACACTGAAGCTTTCTTT
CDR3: CASSLVGGGVDTEAFF

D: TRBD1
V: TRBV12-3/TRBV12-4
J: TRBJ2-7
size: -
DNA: TGTGCCAGCAGGCTAGACAGGGGGCCTGACGGTGACGGCTACGAGCAGTACTTC
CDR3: CASRLDRGPDGDGYEQYF

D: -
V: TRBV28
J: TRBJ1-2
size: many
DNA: TGTGCCAGCAGTACAACAGGGTTCAACTATGGCTACACCTTC
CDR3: CASSTTGFNYGYTF

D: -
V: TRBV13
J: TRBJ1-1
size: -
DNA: TGTGCCAGCAGCCCCGCAGTCGGGGGGTGGGACACTGAAGCTTTCTTT
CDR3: CASSPAVGGWDTEAFF